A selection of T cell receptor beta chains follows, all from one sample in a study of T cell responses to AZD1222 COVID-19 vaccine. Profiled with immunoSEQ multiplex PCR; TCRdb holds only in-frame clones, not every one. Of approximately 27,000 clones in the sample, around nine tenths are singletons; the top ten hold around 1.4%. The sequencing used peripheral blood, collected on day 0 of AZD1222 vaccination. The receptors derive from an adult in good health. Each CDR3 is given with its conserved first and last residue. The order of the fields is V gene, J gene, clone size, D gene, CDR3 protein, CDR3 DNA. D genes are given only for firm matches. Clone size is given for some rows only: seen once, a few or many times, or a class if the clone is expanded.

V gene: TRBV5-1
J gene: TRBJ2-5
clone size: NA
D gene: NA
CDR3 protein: CASSLGGPETQYF
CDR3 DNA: TGCGCCAGCAGCTTGGGTGGCCCCGAGACCCAGTACTTC

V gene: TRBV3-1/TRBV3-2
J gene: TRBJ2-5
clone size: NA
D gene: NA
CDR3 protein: CASSVSDPFSETQYF
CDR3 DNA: TGTGCCAGCAGCGTGTCAGATCCTTTCTCTGAGACCCAGTACTTC

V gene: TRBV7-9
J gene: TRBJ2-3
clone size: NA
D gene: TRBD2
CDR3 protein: CASSLETSGRTDTQYF
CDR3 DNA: TGTGCCAGCAGCTTAGAGACTAGCGGGAGGACAGATACGCAGTATTTT

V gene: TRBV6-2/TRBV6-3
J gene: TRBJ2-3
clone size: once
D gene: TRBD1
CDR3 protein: CASSFWDRGNSDTQYF
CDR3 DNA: TGTGCCAGCAGTTTCTGGGACAGGGGTAACTCAGATACGCAGTATTTT

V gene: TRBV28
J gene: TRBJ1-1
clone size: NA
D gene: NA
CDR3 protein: CASSWGRGNTEAFF
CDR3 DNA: TGTGCCAGCAGTTGGGGCCGAGGGAACACTGAAGCTTTCTTT

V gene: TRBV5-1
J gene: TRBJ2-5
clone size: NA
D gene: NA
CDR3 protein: CASSSLGVGGETQYF
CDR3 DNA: TGCGCCAGCAGCTCCCTGGGGGTCGGTGGGGAGACCCAGTACTTC

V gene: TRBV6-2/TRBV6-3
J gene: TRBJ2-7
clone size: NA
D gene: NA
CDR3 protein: CASSYRVWEQYF
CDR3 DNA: TGTGCCAGCAGTTACCGGGTGTGGGAGCAGTACTTC

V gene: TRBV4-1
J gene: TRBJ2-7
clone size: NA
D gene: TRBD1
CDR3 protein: CASSRTGTGSYEQYF
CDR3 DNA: TGCGCCAGCAGCCGGACCGGGACAGGGAGCTACGAGCAGTACTTC

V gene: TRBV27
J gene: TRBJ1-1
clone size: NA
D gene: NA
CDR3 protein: CASIPYRERVRNTEAFF
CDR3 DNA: TGTGCCAGCATCCCATACCGGGAGCGGGTCCGGAACACTGAAGCTTTCTTT

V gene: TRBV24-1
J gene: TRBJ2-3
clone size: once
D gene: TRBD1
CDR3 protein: CATSDSRTGGRDTQYF
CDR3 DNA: TGTGCCACCAGTGATTCCCGGACAGGGGGCAGGGATACGCAGTATTTT

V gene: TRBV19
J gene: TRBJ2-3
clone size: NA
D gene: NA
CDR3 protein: CASSIGVGDTQYF
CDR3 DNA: TGTGCCAGTAGTATAGGGGTCGGAGATACGCAGTATTTT

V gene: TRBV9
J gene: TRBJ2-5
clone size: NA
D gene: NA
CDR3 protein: CASSGGASQETQYF
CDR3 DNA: TGTGCCAGCAGCGGTGGCGCCTCCCAAGAGACCCAGTACTTC

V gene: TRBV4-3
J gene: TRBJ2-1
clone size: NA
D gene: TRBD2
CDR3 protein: CASSQEPGGSYNEQFF
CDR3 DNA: TGCGCCAGCAGCCAAGAGCCCGGGGGGAGCTACAATGAGCAGTTCTTC

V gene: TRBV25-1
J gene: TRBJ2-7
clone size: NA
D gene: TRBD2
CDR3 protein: CASRGGGRAGEQYF
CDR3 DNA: TGTGCCAGCAGAGGTGGTGGGAGGGCTGGCGAGCAGTACTTC

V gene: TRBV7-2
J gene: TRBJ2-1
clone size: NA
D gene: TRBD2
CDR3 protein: CASSLAFEGGRQFF
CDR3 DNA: TGTGCCAGCAGCTTAGCCTTCGAGGGCGGGAGACAGTTCTTC

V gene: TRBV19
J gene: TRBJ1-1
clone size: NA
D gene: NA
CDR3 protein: CASSPGGQTLFMNTEAFF
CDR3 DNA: TGTGCCAGTAGTCCCGGTGGACAGACTCTTTTCATGAACACTGAAGCTTTCTTT

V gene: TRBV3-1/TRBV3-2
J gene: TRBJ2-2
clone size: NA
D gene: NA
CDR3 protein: CASSQVYSNTGELFF
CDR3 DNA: TGTGCCAGCAGCCAAGTGTACAGCAACACCGGGGAGCTGTTTTTT

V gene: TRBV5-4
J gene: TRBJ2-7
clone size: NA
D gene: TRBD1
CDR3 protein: CASSAMDRGREQYF
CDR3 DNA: TGTGCCAGCAGCGCCATGGACAGGGGGCGCGAGCAGTACTTC

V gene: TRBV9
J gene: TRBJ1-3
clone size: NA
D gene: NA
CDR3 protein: CASSPDAYSGNTIYF
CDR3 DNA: TGTGCCAGCAGCCCCGACGCATACTCTGGAAACACCATATATTTT

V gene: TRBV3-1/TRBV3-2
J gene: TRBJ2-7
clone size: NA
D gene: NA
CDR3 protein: CASSFRIEPYEQYF
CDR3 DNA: TGTGCCAGCAGCTTTAGGATTGAACCCTACGAGCAGTACTTC

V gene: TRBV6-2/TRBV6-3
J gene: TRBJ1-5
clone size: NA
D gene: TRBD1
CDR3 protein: CASSPPDRTLSNQPQHF
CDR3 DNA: TGTGCCAGCAGTCCCCCGGACAGGACCCTAAGCAATCAGCCCCAGCATTTT

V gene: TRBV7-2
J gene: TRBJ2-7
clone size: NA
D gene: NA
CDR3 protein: CASSREGAYEQYF
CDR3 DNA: TGTGCCAGCAGCCGAGAGGGGGCCTACGAGCAGTACTTC

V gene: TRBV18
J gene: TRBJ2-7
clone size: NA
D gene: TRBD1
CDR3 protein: CASSLGQSNEQYF
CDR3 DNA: TGTGCCAGCTCACTGGGACAGTCGAACGAGCAGTACTTC

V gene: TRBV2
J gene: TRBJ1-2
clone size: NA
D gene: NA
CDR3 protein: CASSTIGPNYGYTF
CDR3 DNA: TGTGCCAGCAGTACCATAGGGCCTAACTATGGCTACACCTTC

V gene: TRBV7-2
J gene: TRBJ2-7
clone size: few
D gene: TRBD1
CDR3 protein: CASSLDGQGIDEQYF
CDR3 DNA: TGTGCCAGCAGCTTAGATGGACAGGGGATTGACGAGCAGTACTTC

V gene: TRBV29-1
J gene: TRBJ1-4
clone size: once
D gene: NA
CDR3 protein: CSAVTGLRGGKLFF
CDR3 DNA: TGCAGCGCCGTTACGGGACTCCGGGGTGGAAAACTGTTTTTT

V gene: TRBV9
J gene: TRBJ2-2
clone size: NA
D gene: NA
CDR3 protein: CASSADLNTGELFF
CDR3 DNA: TGTGCCAGCAGCGCCGACTTGAACACCGGGGAGCTGTTTTTT